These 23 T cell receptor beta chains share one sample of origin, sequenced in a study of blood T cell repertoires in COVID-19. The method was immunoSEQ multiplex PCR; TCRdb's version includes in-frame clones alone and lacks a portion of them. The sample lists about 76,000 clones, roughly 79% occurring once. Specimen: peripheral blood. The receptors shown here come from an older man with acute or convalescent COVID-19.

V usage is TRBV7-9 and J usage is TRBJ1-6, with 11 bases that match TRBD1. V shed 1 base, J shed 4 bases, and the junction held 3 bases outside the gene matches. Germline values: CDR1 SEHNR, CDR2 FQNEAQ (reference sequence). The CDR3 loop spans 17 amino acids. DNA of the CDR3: TGTGCCAGCAGCTTAGGGACAGGGGGCGCTTATAATTCACCCCTCCACTTT. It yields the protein CASSLGTGGAYNSPLHF.

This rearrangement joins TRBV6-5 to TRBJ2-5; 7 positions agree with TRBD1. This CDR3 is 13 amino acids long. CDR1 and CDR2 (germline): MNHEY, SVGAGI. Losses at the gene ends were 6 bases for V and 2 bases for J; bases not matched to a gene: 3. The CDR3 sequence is CASRRGPQETQYF. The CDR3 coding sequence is TGTGCCAGCAGGAGGGGGCCTCAAGAGACCCAGTACTTC.

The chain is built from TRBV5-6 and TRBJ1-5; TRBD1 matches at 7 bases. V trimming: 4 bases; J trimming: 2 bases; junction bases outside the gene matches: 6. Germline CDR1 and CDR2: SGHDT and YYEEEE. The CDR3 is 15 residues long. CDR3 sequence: CASSPAGTGNQPQHF. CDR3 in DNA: TGTGCCAGCAGCCCTGCCGGGACAGGCAATCAGCCCCAGCATTTT.

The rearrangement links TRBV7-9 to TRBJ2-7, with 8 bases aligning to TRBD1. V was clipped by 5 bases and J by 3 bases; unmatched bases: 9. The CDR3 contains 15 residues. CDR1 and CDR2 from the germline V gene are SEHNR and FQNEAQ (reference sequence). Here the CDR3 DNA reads TGTGCCAGCAGCCCCAGGGGGCTTAACCTCTACGAGCAGTACTTC. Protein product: CASSPRGLNLYEQYF.

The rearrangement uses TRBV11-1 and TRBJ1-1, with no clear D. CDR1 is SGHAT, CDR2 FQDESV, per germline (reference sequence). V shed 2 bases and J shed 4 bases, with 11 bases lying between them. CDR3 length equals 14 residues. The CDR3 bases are TGTGCCAGCAGCTTACGACAAGTTTTCACTGAAGCTTTCTTT. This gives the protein CASSLRQVFTEAFF.

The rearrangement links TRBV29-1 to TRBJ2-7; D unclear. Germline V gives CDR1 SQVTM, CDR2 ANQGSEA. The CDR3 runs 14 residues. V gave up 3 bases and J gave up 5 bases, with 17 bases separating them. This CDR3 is CSVDNPTSHDEQYF. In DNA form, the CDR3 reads TGCAGCGTTGATAATCCAACGAGCCACGACGAGCAGTACTTC.

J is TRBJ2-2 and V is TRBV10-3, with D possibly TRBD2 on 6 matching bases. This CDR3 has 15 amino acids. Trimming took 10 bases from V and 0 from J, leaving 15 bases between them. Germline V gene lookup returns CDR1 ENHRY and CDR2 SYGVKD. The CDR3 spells CATLAGPPNTGELFF. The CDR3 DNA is TGTGCCACCTTGGCGGGACCCCCGAACACCGGGGAGCTGTTTTTT.

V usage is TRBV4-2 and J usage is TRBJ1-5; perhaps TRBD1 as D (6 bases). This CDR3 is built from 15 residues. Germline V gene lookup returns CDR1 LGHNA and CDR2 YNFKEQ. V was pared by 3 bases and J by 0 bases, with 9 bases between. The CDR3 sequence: CASSQHRDSNQPQHF. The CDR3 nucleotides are TGTGCCAGCAGCCAGCACAGGGATAGCAATCAGCCCCAGCATTTT.

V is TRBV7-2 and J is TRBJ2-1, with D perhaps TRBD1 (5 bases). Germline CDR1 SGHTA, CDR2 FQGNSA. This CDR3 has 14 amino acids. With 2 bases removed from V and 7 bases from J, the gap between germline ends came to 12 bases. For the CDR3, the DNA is TGTGCCAGCAGCTTAATCGGCCAGGGTAATGAGCAGTTCTTC. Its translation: CASSLIGQGNEQFF.

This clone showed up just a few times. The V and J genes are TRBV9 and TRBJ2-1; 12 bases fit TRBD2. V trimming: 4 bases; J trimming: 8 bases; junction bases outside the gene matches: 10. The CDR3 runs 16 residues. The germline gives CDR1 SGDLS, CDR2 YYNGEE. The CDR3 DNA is TGTGCCAGCAGCACCTCGACTAGCGGGGGACGGGATGAGCAGTTCTTC. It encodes CASSTSTSGGRDEQFF.

CDR3 amino acids: CASKGGTGYNEQFF. As DNA, the CDR3 is TGTGCCAGCAAGGGCGGGACAGGGTACAATGAGCAGTTCTTC. V gene TRBV2 combines with J gene TRBJ2-1; 9 bases are shared with TRBD1. V lost 7 bases to trimming and J lost 4 bases; unmatched junction nucleotides: 5. CDR3 length: 14 amino acids. The germline CDR1 and CDR2 sequences are SNHLY and FYNNEI.

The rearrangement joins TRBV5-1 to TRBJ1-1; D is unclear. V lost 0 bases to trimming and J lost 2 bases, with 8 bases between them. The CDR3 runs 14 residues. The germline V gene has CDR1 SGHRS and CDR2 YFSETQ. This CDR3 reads CASSLVDRNTEAFF. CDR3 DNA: TGCGCCAGCAGCTTGGTAGATCGAAACACTGAAGCTTTCTTT.

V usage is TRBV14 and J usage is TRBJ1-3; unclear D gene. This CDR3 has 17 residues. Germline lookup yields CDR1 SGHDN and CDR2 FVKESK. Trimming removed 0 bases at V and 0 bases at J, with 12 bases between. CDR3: CASSQEGQAYSGNTIYF. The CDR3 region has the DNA TGTGCCAGCAGCCAAGAAGGCCAGGCCTACTCTGGAAACACCATATATTTT.

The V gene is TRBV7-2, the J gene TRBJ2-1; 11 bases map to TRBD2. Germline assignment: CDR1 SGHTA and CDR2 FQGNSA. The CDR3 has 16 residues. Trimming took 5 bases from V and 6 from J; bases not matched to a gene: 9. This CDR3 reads CASSTPGLAVINEQFF. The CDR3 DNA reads TGTGCCAGCAGCACTCCGGGACTAGCGGTTATCAATGAGCAGTTCTTC.

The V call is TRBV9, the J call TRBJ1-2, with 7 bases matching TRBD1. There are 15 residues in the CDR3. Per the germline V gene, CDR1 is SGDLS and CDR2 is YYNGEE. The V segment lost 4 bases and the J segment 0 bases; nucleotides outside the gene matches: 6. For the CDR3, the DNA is TGTGCCAGCAGCTTCCGGGACAGCTCTAACTATGGCTACACCTTC. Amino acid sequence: CASSFRDSSNYGYTF.

DNA of the CDR3: TGTGCCAGCAGTCCGTCGGGACAGGGGACGCGGGAGCAGTACTTC. This encodes CASSPSGQGTREQYF. The V and J genes are TRBV27 and TRBJ2-7; TRBD1 aligns across 10 bases. The CDR3 is 15 amino acids. The ends lost 5 bases at V and 7 bases at J; junction bases unmatched: 11. The V gene's germline CDR1 is MNHEY and CDR2 SMNVEV (reference sequence).

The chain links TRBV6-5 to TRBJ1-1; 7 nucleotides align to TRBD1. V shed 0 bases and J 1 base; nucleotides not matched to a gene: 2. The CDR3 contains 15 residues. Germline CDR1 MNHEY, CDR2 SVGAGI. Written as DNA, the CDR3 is TGTGCCAGCAGTTACTCGGGGACAGCGAACACTGAAGCTTTCTTT. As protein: CASSYSGTANTEAFF.

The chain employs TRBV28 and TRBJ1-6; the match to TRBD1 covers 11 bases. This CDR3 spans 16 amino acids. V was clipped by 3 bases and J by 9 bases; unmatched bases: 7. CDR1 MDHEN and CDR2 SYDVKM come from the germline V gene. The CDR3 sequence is CASSFLGGQGGSPLHF. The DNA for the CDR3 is TGTGCCAGCAGTTTCTTAGGGGGACAGGGGGGTTCACCCCTCCACTTT.

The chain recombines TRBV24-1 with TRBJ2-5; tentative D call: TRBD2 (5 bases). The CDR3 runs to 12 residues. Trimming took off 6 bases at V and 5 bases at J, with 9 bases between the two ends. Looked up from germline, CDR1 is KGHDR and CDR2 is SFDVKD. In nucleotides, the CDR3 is TGTGCCACCAGTAGCGGAGCGGAGACCCAGTACTTC. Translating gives CATSSGAETQYF.

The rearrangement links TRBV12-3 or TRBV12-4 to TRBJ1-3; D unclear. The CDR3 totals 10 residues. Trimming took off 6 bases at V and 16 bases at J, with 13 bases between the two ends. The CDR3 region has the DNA TGTGCCAGCAGCGGTCCTCCGAAGTATTTT. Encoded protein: CASSGPPKYF.

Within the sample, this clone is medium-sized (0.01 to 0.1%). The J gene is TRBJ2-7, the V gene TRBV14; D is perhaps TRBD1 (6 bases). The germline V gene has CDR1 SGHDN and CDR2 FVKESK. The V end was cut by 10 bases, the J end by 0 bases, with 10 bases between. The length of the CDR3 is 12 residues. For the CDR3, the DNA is TGTGCCACTGGACAGACCTCCTACGAGCAGTACTTC. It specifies CATGQTSYEQYF.

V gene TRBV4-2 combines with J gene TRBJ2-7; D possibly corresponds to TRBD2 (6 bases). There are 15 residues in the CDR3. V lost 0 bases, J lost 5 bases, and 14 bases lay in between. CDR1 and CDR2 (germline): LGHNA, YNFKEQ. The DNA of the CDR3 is TGTGCCAGCAGCCAAGATTGGAGGGGTGGGGACGAGCAGTACTTC. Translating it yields CASSQDWRGGDEQYF.

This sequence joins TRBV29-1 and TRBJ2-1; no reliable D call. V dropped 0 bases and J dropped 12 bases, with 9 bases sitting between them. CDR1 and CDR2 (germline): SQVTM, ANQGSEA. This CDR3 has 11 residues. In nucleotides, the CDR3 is TGCAGCGTTGAAGATTCCCGCAGGCAGTTCTTC. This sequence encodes CSVEDSRRQFF.